The 10 T cell receptor beta chains in this list originate from one sample, sequenced in a study of T cell changes during pregnancy in multiple sclerosis. This table comes from immunoSEQ multiplex PCR, and its TCRdb copy is limited to in-frame clones, with some not included. The data show fewer than 40,000 clones, around 92% seen once. Specimen: CD8+ T cells from peripheral blood mononuclear cells, collected after pregnancy. The receptors were gathered from a female donor with multiple sclerosis, enrolled in a pregnancy study.

This chain links TRBV27 with TRBJ1-2; D call uncertain. The CDR3 spans 13 residues. V lost 3 bases and J 13 bases, leaving 18 bases between the germline ends. Germline CDR1 reads MNHEY; CDR2 reads SMNVEV (reference sequence). As DNA, the CDR3 is TGTGCCAGCAGTTTGCAACAGTCCTACAACCCCACCTTC. Its translation is CASSLQQSYNPTF.

The rearrangement links TRBV9 to TRBJ2-3; 9 bases match TRBD1. CDR1 SGDLS and CDR2 YYNGEE come from the germline V gene. This CDR3 has 16 amino acids. With 4 bases clipped from V and 3 bases from J, the junction kept 9 bases outside the gene matches. In nucleotides, the CDR3 is TGTGCCAGCAGCTCCCCAAGACAGGGGGTTACAGATACGCAGTATTTT. It is translated as CASSSPRQGVTDTQYF.

V and J are TRBV5-6 and TRBJ2-7, with 8 nucleotides matching TRBD1. The CDR3 runs to 17 residues. Unmatched junction bases numbered 11, after V lost 2 bases and J lost 1 base. The germline V gene has CDR1 SGHDT and CDR2 YYEEEE. The CDR3 loop is CASSFRLSGGASYEQYF. CDR3 nucleotides: TGTGCCAGCAGCTTTAGGTTGTCAGGGGGCGCGTCCTACGAGCAGTACTTC.

The chain uses TRBV9 and TRBJ2-3; a possible D gene is TRBD1 (5 bases). Trimming took off 6 bases at V and 0 bases at J, with 14 bases between the two ends. Per the germline V gene, CDR1 is SGDLS and CDR2 is YYNGEE. The CDR3 length is 15 residues. The CDR3 is CASNEGVLSTDTQYF. The CDR3, as DNA: TGTGCCAGCAACGAAGGGGTTTTGAGCACAGATACGCAGTATTTT.

The CDR3 DNA reads as TGTGCCAGCAGTGACGGCTACAATGAGCAGTTCTTC. Its translation: CASSDGYNEQFF. This chain joins TRBV2 and TRBJ2-1; D gene ambiguous. The V end was cut by 3 bases, the J end by 3 bases, with 3 bases between. CDR3 size: 12 residues. Germline V CDR1 and CDR2: SNHLY, FYNNEI.

The chain carries TRBV5-5 and TRBJ2-7; 8 bases map to TRBD1. There are 14 residues in the CDR3. J lost 6 bases, V lost 4 bases, and 9 bases had no gene match. Per the germline V gene, CDR1 is SGHKS and CDR2 is YYEKEE (reference sequence). The CDR3 region is CASSGQGSVGEQYF. CDR3 in DNA: TGTGCCAGCAGCGGACAGGGTTCGGTAGGCGAGCAGTACTTC.

The chain uses TRBV7-2 and TRBJ2-7, with 7 bases fitting TRBD1. This CDR3 is built from 16 residues. From germline, CDR1 is SGHTA and CDR2 FQGNSA. V shed 0 bases, J shed 3 bases, and the junction held 8 bases outside the gene matches. CDR3 amino acids: CASSLAGRGQFYEQYF. The DNA of the CDR3 is TGTGCCAGCAGCTTAGCGGGTAGGGGACAGTTCTACGAGCAGTACTTC.

The chain uses TRBV4-1 and TRBJ2-7, with D possibly TRBD1 on 5 matching bases. CDR3 size: 14 residues. Germline-derived CDR1 and CDR2 are MGHRA and YSYEKL. The V gene lost 0 bases and the J gene lost 1 base, with 7 bases spanning the gap. This CDR3 reads CASSQDPGSYEQYF. As DNA, the CDR3 is TGCGCCAGCAGCCAAGATCCAGGGTCCTACGAGCAGTACTTC.

The V gene is TRBV27, the J gene TRBJ1-1; 9 bases agree with TRBD1. With 5 bases clipped from V and 4 bases from J, the junction kept 5 bases outside the gene matches. Germline loops: CDR1 MNHEY, CDR2 SMNVEV (reference sequence). CDR3 size: 14 residues. The DNA for the CDR3 is TGTGCCAGCAGTCTCGACAGGGGGAGCACTGAAGCTTTCTTT. It codes for CASSLDRGSTEAFF.

V usage is TRBV29-1 and J usage is TRBJ2-3; TRBD2 aligns across 11 bases. CDR3 length: 16 residues. The ends lost 3 bases at V and 4 bases at J; junction bases unmatched: 9. Germline CDR1 reads SQVTM; CDR2 reads ANQGSEA. CDR3 region: CSVEDLAGGGADTQYF. CDR3 DNA sequence: TGCAGCGTTGAGGATCTAGCGGGAGGTGGGGCAGATACGCAGTATTTT.